This TCR beta chain comes out of a study of T cell responses to AZD1222 COVID-19 vaccine. Findings of the study overall: The sample set comprised mostly white British donors with more females, and clonal diversity was possibly underestimated. Seropositive AZD1222 recipients at baseline numbered only 6 or 7.

Germline V gene lookup returns CDR1 SNHLY and CDR2 FYNNEI. CDR3 size: 16 residues. The V gene end was trimmed by 6 bases and the J gene end by 1 base; junction bases not matched to a gene: 6. Concerning this clone: The antigen remains unidentified.

Generated by immunoSEQ multiplex PCR, the TCRdb table keeps only in-frame clones and is missing some. This sample has approximately 150,000 clones, with more than 85% found just once. The chain joins TRBV2 to TRBJ2-3; TRBD2 matches 11 bases. The sequenced sample was peripheral blood, obtained on day 0 of AZD1222 vaccination. This TCR came from an adult in good health. The CDR3: CASSLLAGARTDTQYF. Written as DNA, the CDR3 is TGTGCCAGCAGCCTACTAGCGGGGGCCCGCACAGATACGCAGTATTTT. Full variable domain (rest looked up from reference TRBV2 and TRBJ2-3): EPEVTQTPSHQVTQMGQEVILRCVPISNHLYFYWYRQILGQKVEFLVSFYNNEISEKSEIFDDQFSVERPDGSNFTLKIRSTKLEDSAMYFCASSLLAGARTDTQYFGPGTRLTVL.